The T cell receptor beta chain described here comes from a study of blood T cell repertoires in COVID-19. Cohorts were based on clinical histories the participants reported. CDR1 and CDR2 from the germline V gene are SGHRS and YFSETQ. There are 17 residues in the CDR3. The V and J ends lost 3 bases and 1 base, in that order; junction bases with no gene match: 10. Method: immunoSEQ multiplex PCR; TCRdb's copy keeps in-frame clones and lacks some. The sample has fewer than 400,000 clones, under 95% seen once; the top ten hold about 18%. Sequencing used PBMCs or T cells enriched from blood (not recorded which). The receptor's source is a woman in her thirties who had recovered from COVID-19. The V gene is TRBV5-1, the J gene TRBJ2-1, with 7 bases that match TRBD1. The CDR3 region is CASSSRRTGGSYNEQFF. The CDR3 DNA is TGCGCCAGCAGCTCTAGGAGGACAGGTGGATCCTACAATGAGCAGTTCTTC.